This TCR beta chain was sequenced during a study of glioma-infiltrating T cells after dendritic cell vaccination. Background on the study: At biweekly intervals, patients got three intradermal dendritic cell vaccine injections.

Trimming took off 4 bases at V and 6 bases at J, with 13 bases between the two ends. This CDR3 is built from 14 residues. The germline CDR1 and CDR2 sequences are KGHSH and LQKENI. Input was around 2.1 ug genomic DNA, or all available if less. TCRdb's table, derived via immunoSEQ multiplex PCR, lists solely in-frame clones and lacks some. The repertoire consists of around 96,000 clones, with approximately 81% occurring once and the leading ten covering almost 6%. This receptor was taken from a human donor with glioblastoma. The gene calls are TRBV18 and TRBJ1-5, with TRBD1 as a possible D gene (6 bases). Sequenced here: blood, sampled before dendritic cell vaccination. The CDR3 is CASSQYRAPQPQHF. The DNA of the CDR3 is TGTGCCAGCTCACAGTACAGGGCCCCTCAGCCCCAGCATTTT. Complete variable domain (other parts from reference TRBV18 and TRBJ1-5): NAGVMQNPRHLVRRRGQEARLRCSPMKGHSHVYWYRQLPEEGLKFMVYLQKENIIDESGMPKERFSAEFPKEGPSILRIQQVVRGDSAAYFCASSQYRAPQPQHFGDGTRLSIL.